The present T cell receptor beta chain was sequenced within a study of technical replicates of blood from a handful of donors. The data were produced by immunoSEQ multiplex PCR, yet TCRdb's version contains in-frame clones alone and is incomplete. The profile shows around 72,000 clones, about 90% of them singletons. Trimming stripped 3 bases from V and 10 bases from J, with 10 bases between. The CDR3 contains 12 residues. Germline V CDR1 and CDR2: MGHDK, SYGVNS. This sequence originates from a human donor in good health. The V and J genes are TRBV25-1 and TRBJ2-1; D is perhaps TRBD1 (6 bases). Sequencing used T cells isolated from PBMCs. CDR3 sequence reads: CASSEGAWEQFF. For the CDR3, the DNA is TGTGCCAGCAGTGAGGGGGCCTGGGAGCAGTTCTTC. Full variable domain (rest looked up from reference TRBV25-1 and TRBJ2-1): EADIYQTPRYLVIGTGKKITLECSQTMGHDKMYWYQQDPGMELHLIHYSYGVNSTEKGDLSSESTVSRIRTEHFPLTLESARPSHTSQYLCASSEGAWEQFFGPGTRLTVL.